This record concerns one T cell receptor beta chain sequence. The sample is drawn from a study of T cell changes during pregnancy in multiple sclerosis. The V gene's germline CDR1 is MNHNS and CDR2 SASEGT. Trimming removed 3 bases from V and 2 bases from J, with 16 bases in between. This CDR3 is 17 amino acids long. The table came from immunoSEQ multiplex PCR; TCRdb's copy has only in-frame clones and leaves some out. The table has fewer than 35,000 clones, about 90% seen once; the top ten hold approximately 3%. This chain joins TRBV6-1 and TRBJ2-2; perhaps TRBD2 as D (6 bases). Sequenced material: CD4+ T cells from peripheral blood mononuclear cells, taken in the third trimester of pregnancy. This sequence originates from a female donor in good health, enrolled as a control in a pregnancy study. The CDR3 loop reads CASSEGLLATNTGELFF. CDR3 nucleotides: TGTGCCAGCAGTGAGGGACTTCTCGCTACCAACACCGGGGAGCTGTTTTTT.